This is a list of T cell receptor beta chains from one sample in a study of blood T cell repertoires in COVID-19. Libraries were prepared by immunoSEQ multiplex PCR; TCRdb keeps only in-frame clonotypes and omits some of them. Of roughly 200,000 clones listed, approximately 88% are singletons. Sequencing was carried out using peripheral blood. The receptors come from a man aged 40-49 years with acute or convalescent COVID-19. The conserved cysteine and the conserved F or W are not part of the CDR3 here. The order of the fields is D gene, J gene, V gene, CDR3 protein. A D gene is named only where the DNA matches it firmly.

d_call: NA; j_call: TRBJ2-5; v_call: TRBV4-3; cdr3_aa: ASARTVQETQY
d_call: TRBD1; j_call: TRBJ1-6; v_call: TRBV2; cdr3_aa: ASRAGTGGFSPLH
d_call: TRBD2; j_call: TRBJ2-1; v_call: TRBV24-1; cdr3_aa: ATSDWRGAGNEQF
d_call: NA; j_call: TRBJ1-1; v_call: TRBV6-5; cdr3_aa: ASSYSIPGIAEAF
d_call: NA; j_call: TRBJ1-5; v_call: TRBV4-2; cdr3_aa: ASSQAGNILSNQPQH
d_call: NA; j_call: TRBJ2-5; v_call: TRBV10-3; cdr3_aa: AISELETQY
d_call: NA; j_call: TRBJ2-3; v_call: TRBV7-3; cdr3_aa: ASSSTPSSTDTQY
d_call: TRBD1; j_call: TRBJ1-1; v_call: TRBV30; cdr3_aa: AWSMAGTGHTEAF
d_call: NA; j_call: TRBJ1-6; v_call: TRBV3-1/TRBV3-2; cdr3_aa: ASSPEGSRSPLH
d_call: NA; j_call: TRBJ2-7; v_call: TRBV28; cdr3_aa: ASQDWTYEQY
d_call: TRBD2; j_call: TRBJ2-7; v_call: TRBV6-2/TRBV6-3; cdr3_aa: ASSSLSGGKQY
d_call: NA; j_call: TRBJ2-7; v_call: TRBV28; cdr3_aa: ASSPPGYEQY
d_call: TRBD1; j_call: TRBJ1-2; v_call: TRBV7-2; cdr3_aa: ASSLRPTGQKDYGYT
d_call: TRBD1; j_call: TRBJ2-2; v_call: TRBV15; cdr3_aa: ATSRDLGQGATGELF
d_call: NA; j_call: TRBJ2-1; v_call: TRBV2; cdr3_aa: ASSDQGSYNEQF
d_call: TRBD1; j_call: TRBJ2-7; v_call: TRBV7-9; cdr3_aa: ASSLITGGSEQY
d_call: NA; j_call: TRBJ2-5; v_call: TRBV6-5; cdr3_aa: ASSKDGGETQY
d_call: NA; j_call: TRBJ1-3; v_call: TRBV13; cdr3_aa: ASSLYSGNTIY
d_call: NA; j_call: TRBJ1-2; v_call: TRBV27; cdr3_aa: ASSLGTTGFGYT
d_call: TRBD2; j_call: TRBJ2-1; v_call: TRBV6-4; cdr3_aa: ASSDSLAGGNEQF
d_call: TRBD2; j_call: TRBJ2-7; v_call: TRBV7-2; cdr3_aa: ASSIQGLAGFYEQY
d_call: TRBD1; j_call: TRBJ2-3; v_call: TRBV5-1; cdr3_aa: ASSLGGQGRTDTQY
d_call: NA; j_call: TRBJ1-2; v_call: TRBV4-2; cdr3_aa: ASSQDWDIENGYT
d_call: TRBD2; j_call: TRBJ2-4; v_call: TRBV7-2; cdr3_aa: ASSFVSGGAASNIQY
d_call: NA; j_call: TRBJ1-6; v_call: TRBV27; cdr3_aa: ASRGAISNSPLH
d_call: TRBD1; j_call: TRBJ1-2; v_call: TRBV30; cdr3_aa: AWTGGLTNYGYT
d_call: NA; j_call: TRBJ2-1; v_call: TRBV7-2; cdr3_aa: ASSYFNNEQF
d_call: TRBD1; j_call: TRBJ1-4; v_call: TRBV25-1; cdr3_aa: ASSEGQGRV
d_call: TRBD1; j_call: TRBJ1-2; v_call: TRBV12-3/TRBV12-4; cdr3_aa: ASTPQGADGYT
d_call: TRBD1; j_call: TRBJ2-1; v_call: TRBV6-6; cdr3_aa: ASSYSGQGNEQF
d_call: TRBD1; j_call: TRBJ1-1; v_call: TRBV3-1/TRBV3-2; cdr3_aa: ASSQRPPKRDREAF
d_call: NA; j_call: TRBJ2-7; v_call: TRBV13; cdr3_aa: ASSLGLRATEQY
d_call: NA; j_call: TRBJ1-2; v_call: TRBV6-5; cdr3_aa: ASSLSEGGYYGYT
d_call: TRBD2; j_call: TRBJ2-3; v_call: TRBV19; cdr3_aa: ASSILRLAGRDTQY
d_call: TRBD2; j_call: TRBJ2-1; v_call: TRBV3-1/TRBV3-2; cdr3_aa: ASSLRASGNNEQF
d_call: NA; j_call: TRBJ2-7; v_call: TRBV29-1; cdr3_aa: SVLGATYEQY
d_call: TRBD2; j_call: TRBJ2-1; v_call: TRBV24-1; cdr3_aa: ATSDSGTSGGNEQF
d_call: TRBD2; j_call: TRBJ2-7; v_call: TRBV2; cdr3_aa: AIPSGRGVYEQY
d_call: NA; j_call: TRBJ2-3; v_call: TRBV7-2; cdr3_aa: ASSPAQGSTDTQY
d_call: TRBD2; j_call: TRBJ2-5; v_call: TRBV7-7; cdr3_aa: ASSFLAGPAQETQY
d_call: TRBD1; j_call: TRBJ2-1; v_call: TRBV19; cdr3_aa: ASSANRGPYNEQF
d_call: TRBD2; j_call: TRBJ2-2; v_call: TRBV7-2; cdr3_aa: ASSRGGAGTGELF
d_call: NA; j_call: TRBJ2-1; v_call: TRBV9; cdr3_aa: ASSSSGSYNEQF
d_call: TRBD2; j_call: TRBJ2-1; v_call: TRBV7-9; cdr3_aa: ASSLVRGGNEQF
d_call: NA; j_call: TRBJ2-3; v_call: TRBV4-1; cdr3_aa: ASSQLATSRDTQY
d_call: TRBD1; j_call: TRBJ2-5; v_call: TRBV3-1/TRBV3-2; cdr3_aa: ASSQDYRGQGARGTQY